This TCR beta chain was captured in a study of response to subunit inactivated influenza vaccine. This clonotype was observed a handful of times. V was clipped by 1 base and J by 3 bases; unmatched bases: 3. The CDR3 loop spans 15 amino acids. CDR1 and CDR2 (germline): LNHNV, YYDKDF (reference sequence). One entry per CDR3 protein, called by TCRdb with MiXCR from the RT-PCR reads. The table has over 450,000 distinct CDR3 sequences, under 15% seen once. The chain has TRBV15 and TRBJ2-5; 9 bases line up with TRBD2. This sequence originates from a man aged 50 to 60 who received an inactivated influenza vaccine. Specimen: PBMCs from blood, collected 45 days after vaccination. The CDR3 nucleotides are TGTGCCACCAGCAGAGGACAGCGGGGGGAAGAGACCCAGTACTTC. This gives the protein CATSRGQRGEETQYF. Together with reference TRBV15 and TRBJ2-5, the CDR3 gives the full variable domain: DAMVIQNPRYQVTQFGKPVTLSCSQTLNHNVMYWYQQKSSQAPKLLFHYYDKDFNNEADTPDNFQSRRPNTSFCFLDIRSPGLGDTAMYLCATSRGQRGEETQYFGPGTRLLVL.